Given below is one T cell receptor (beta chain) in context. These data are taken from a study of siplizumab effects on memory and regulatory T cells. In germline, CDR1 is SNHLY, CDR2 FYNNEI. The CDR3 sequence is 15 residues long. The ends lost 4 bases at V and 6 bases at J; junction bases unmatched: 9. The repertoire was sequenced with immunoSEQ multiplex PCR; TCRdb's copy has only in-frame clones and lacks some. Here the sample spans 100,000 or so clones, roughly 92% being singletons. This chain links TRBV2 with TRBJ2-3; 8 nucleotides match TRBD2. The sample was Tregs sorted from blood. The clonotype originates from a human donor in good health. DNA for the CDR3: TGTGCCAGCAGTGTTAACGGGAGGGCGCCCGATACGCAGTATTTT. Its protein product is CASSVNGRAPDTQYF. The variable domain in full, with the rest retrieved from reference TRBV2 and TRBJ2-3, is EPEVTQTPSHQVTQMGQEVILRCVPISNHLYFYWYRQILGQKVEFLVSFYNNEISEKSEIFDDQFSVERPDGSNFTLKIRSTKLEDSAMYFCASSVNGRAPDTQYFGPGTRLTVL.